The 19 T cell receptor beta chains below were found in one sample sequenced in a study of blood T cells in healthy people across ages. Then a second PCR, running roughly 7 to 11 cycles, was carried out with a sample-barcoded 5' primer and a J-beta primer mix. Using its own MiXCR run on the 5' RACE reads, TCRdb lists one record per CDR3 protein. There are about 900,000 distinct CDR3 sequences in the sample; about 48% occur only once, and around an eighth lies in the top ten. Material for sequencing was blood. These receptors came from a man aged 25 to 40 in good health.

The rearrangement links TRBV5-1 to TRBJ2-1, with 9 bases aligning to TRBD1. The ends lost 8 bases at V and 7 bases at J; junction bases unmatched: 13. The germline V gene encodes CDR1 SGHRS and CDR2 YFSETQ. The CDR3 is made up of 15 amino acids. The CDR3 nucleotides are TGCGCCAGTAAACCGGGACAGGGAGTTACGAATGAGCAGTTCTTC. Residues: CASKPGQGVTNEQFF.

This chain connects TRBV28 to TRBJ2-1; D gene ambiguous. Per the germline V gene, CDR1 is MDHEN and CDR2 is SYDVKM. The CDR3 totals 14 residues. With 3 bases removed from V and 8 bases from J, the gap between germline ends came to 14 bases. Here the CDR3 reads CASSFPLIGDEQFF. The CDR3 region has the DNA TGTGCCAGCAGTTTTCCACTAATAGGCGATGAGCAGTTCTTC. Looking up the rest from reference TRBV28 and TRBJ2-1 gives the full variable domain: DVKVTQSSRYLVKRTGEKVFLECVQDMDHENMFWYRQDPGLGLRLIYFSYDVKMKEKGDIPEGYSVSREKKERFSLILESASTNQTSMYLCASSFPLIGDEQFFGPGTRLTVL.

The rearrangement joins TRBV12-3 or TRBV12-4 to TRBJ2-1, with no clear D. Trimming shortened V by 8 bases and J by 5 bases, and 13 bases separated the two germline ends. This CDR3 has 13 residues. The chain's CDR3 is CASWSRGDNEQFF. The CDR3 bases are TGTGCCAGCTGGAGTCGAGGAGACAATGAGCAGTTCTTC.

This clonotype has at least ten counts. The chain recombines TRBV7-2 with TRBJ2-7, with D unresolved. The V gene lost 0 bases and the J gene lost 5 bases, with 8 bases spanning the gap. CDR1 is SGHTA, CDR2 FQGNSA, per germline. This CDR3 contains 13 residues. DNA for the CDR3: TGTGCCAGCAGCTTAGCCAACAAGGACGAGCAGTACTTC. It yields the protein CASSLANKDEQYF.

This sequence joins TRBV6-5 and TRBJ2-7; maybe TRBD2 (5 bases). Trimming cost V 6 bases and J 3 bases, with 15 bases left between them. The CDR3 is 14 amino acids. Germline-derived CDR1 and CDR2 are MNHEY and SVGAGI. The CDR3 loop reads CASSYGGENYEQYF. CDR3 coding DNA: TGTGCCAGCAGCTACGGTGGGGAGAACTACGAGCAGTACTTC.

This clonotype was picked up a small number of times. This chain joins TRBV6-5 and TRBJ1-4; D perhaps matches TRBD1 (6 bases). Per germline, CDR1 MNHEY and CDR2 SVGAGI. Trimming removed 6 bases at V and 4 bases at J, with 12 bases between. The CDR3 sequence is 14 residues long. The CDR3 nucleotides read TGTGCCAGCAGCGAGGGGGGCAGTAATGAAAAACTGTTTTTT. Amino acid sequence: CASSEGGSNEKLFF.

This clonotype was picked up many times. The chain employs TRBV3-1 and TRBJ2-7, with a weak D call TRBD1 (5 bases). The CDR3 has 13 amino acids. The germline V and J ends were trimmed by 7 bases and 6 bases, with 16 bases remaining between them. Germline V gene sequence: CDR1 LGHDT, CDR2 YNNKEL (reference sequence). The CDR3 loop reads CASIGAGPSEQYF. In DNA form, the CDR3 reads TGTGCCAGCATTGGGGCAGGACCTTCCGAGCAGTACTTC.

This clonotype was detected a few times. V is TRBV2 and J is TRBJ1-1, with D possibly being TRBD1 (5 bases). The CDR3 sequence is 14 residues long. V dropped 0 bases and J dropped 4 bases, with 9 bases sitting between them. Germline values: CDR1 SNHLY, CDR2 FYNNEI. The CDR3 is CASSEAGGGTEAFF. CDR3 sequence (DNA): TGTGCCAGCAGTGAAGCCGGCGGGGGCACTGAAGCTTTCTTT.

At least ten counts were recorded for this clonotype. The chain is built from TRBV20-1 and TRBJ2-3, with TRBD2 identical over 11 bases. The V gene end was trimmed by 6 bases and the J gene end by 4 bases; junction bases not matched to a gene: 6. The CDR3 has 14 residues. Germline lookup yields CDR1 DFQATT and CDR2 SNEGSKA (reference sequence). The CDR3 loop is CSAPLAGGPDTQYF. The CDR3 nucleotides read TGCAGTGCGCCCCTAGCGGGGGGTCCAGATACGCAGTATTTT.

V gene TRBV20-1 combines with J gene TRBJ1-6; D is undetermined. The CDR3 consists of 15 residues. CDR1 and CDR2 (germline): DFQATT, SNEGSKA (reference sequence). V was trimmed by 6 bases and J by 7 bases, leaving 19 bases between them. The CDR3 loop is CSATTRRLSNSPLHF. The CDR3 DNA reads TGCAGTGCCACCACCCGAAGGCTCTCAAATTCACCCCTCCACTTT.

Turning to this clonotype: At one end, the junction sequence differs from germline, possibly due to a read error. This chain connects TRBV10-3 to TRBJ2-6, with D unclear. This CDR3 has 14 residues. The germline V gene has CDR1 ENHRY and CDR2 SYGVKD. CDR3 DNA sequence: TGTACCATCAGCCCAGGATCTGGGGCCAACGTCCTGACTTTC. Amino acids: CTISPGSGANVLTF.

The J gene is TRBJ1-1, the V gene TRBV20-1; D might be TRBD1 (5 bases). Germline V lookup: CDR1 DFQATT, CDR2 SNEGSKA (reference sequence). V dropped 1 base and J dropped 6 bases, with 21 bases sitting between them. The CDR3 is 16 amino acids. In DNA, the CDR3 is TGCAGTGCTAGAGCCAACGATCCAGGGAACGGGGCTGAAGCTTTCTTT. Translating gives CSARANDPGNGAEAFF.

This clonotype has just a few counts. The chain carries TRBV21-1 and TRBJ2-7; the table calls TRBD1, which could not be checked here. TRBV21-1 is recorded as a pseudogene. The CDR3 loop spans 16 amino acids. CDR3: CASSTAWTGISHEQYF. CDR3 DNA sequence: TGTGCCAGCAGCACGGCTTGGACAGGGATCTCCCACGAGCAGTACTTC.

V and J are TRBV4-3 and TRBJ1-1, with TRBD1 as a possible D gene (6 bases). The CDR3 totals 16 residues. Trimming left V 0 bases short and J 0 bases short, with 11 bases between. Germline CDR1 and CDR2: LGHNA and YSLEER. The CDR3 nucleotides are TGCGCCAGCAGCCAAGATTGGGGGGCGCTGAACACTGAAGCTTTCTTT. Encoded protein: CASSQDWGALNTEAFF.

The gene calls are TRBV4-1 and TRBJ2-5, with TRBD2 matching 10 bases. Germline CDR1 reads MGHRA; CDR2 reads YSYEKL. CDR3 size: 16 residues. The V and J ends lost 3 bases and 2 bases, in that order; junction bases with no gene match: 6. The CDR3 bases are TGCGCCAGCAGCCACGTCTTAGCGGGGGGACAAGAGACCCAGTACTTC. Translated: CASSHVLAGGQETQYF.

This clonotype was counted between two and nine times. This chain connects TRBV9 to TRBJ2-3, with D perhaps matching TRBD2 (6 bases). V gave up 4 bases and J gave up 2 bases, with 20 bases separating them. This CDR3 has 17 residues. Per the germline V gene, CDR1 is SGDLS and CDR2 is YYNGEE. CDR3 bases: TGTGCCAGCAGCCGCAGGGAAACCGGGACTTCCACAGATACGCAGTATTTT. Translating gives CASSRRETGTSTDTQYF.

This clonotype was seen more than once but under ten times. The V and J genes are TRBV6-5 and TRBJ2-7, with no clear D. The CDR3 is made up of 15 amino acids. Trimming removed 4 bases at V and 3 bases at J, with 16 bases between. Germline V lookup: CDR1 MNHEY, CDR2 SVGAGI. In DNA, the CDR3 is TGTGCCAGCAGTTCACGGTCGCCACCTGGCTACGAGCAGTACTTC. Protein product: CASSSRSPPGYEQYF.

This sequence joins TRBV7-2 and TRBJ2-2; 8 nucleotides agree with TRBD2. Germline V lookup: CDR1 SGHTA, CDR2 FQGNSA. The CDR3 runs 16 residues. The ends lost 1 base at V and 5 bases at J; junction bases unmatched: 6. CDR3 sequence (DNA): TGTGCCAGCAGCTTAGTTGTCCGGGGGGGGACCGGGGAGCTGTTTTTT. Its translation is CASSLVVRGGTGELFF.

This sequence joins TRBV10-3 and TRBJ2-7; 10 bases match TRBD1. The germline CDR1 and CDR2 sequences are ENHRY and SYGVKD. J was trimmed by 2 bases and V by 4 bases; bases with no gene match: 8. The CDR3 has 16 residues. Here the CDR3 DNA reads TGTGCCATCAGTGCATTATGGGACAGGGGTACCTACGAGCAGTACTTC. Protein sequence: CAISALWDRGTYEQYF.